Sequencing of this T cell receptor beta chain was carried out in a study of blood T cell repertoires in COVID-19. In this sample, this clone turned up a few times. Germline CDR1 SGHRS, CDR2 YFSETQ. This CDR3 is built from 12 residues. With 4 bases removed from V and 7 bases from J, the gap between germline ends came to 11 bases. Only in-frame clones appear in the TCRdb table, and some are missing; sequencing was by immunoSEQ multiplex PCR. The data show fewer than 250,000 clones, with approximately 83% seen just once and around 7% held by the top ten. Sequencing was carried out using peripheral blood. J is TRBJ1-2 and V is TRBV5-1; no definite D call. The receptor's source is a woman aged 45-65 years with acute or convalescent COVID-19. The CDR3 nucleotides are TGCGCCAGCAGCCCGGATAGAGGTGGCTACACCTTC. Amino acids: CASSPDRGGYTF. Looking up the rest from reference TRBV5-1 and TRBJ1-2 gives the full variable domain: KAGVTQTPRYLIKTRGQQVTLSCSPISGHRSVSWYQQTPGQGLQFLFEYFSETQRNKGNFPGRFSGRQFSNSRSEMNVSTLELGDSALYLCASSPDRGGYTFGSGTRLTVV.